The clone carrying this TCR beta chain was seen a few times. Its specificity is unknown. V lost 1 base and J lost 4, with 4 bases in between. CDR1 and CDR2 from the germline V gene are SEHNR and FQNEAQ (reference sequence). The CDR3 length is 12 residues. The data were obtained in a study of cytomegalovirus exposure and HLA in healthy donors. Across the whole study: Later, an analysis reported that the 95 to 150 validation repertoires had used the same platform as the approximately 690 first-cohort repertoires.

Study outcomes and limitations: Rare TCR sequences dominated, though some public TCRs recurred in many donors. Within the 130 or so validation repertoires, first-cohort TCR clusters tended to co-occur, according to a later analysis.

Profiled with immunoSEQ multiplex PCR; TCRdb holds only in-frame clones, not every one. The table shows 150,000 to 200,000 clones, with approximately 87% occurring only once. This sequence joins TRBV7-9 and TRBJ1-2; no definite D call. The sample comprised PBMCs. The sequence was collected from a woman in her twenties or thirties in good health and CMV-seronegative. CDR3 loop: CASSLVRYGYTF. The CDR3 DNA reads as TGTGCCAGCAGCTTAGTGCGCTATGGCTACACCTTC.